This passage covers 18 T cell receptor beta chains from one sample sequenced in a study of shared clonotypes between healthy human individuals. CD45RO-negative, CCR7-selected cells formed the naive CD8 fraction, which excluded terminally differentiated effector memory CD45RA+ cells. TCRdb's copy holds only in-frame clones and misses some; the assay was immunoSEQ multiplex PCR. This table holds about 2.2 million clones, 80% to 95% found once. Sequencing input: naive CD8+ T cells from PBMCs. Source of these receptors: a man younger than 30 in good health. Some clones in this sample may be carry-over from other donors' samples.

The genes are TRBV11-2 and TRBJ1-1; no clear D. Germline V CDR1 and CDR2: SGHAT, FQNNGV. V was shortened by 5 bases and J by 1 base, with 17 bases between the two germline ends. The CDR3 has 16 amino acids. The CDR3 nucleotides read TGTGCCAGCAGCCCCGGGGAGGTTTTAGAGAACACTGAAGCTTTCTTT. Residues: CASSPGEVLENTEAFF.

The chain carries TRBV25-1 and TRBJ2-5; 9 nucleotides line up with TRBD1. V shed 2 bases and J 0 bases; nucleotides not matched to a gene: 4. CDR1 MGHDK and CDR2 SYGVNS come from the germline V gene. The CDR3 is made up of 16 amino acids. For the CDR3, the DNA is TGTGCCAGCAGTGAAAAAGGGACAGGGTACCAAGAGACCCAGTACTTC. Protein: CASSEKGTGYQETQYF.

This rearrangement joins TRBV7-6 to TRBJ2-5; possible D gene TRBD2, 6 bases. The CDR3 contains 16 residues. The germline gives CDR1 SGHVS, CDR2 FNYEAQ. The V and J ends lost 0 bases and 9 bases respectively, with 20 bases between them. CDR3: CASSLAAGPRPGAQYF. In DNA, the CDR3 is TGTGCCAGCAGCTTAGCCGCGGGACCGCGACCCGGGGCCCAGTACTTC.

The rearrangement links TRBV9 to TRBJ2-5; 9 nucleotides agree with TRBD2. This CDR3 has 15 amino acids. Germline V CDR1 and CDR2: SGDLS, YYNGEE. V gave up 0 bases and J gave up 4 bases; unmatched junction bases: 4. CDR3 region: CASSVGGRVAETQYF. CDR3 DNA: TGTGCCAGCAGCGTAGGCGGGAGGGTCGCAGAGACCCAGTACTTC.

To note about this clone: This sample includes further DNA sequences coding for the same CDR3. The genes are TRBV9 and TRBJ1-5; D may be TRBD1 (5 bases). Germline-derived CDR1 and CDR2 are SGDLS and YYNGEE. Trimming took off 4 bases at V and 4 bases at J, with 12 bases between the two ends. The CDR3 sequence is 14 residues long. CDR3 sequence (DNA): TGTGCCAGCAGCCAAGGTGGGGGGAATCAGCCCCAGCATTTT. Translated, it gives CASSQGGGNQPQHF.

The V call is TRBV7-9, the J call TRBJ2-7, with 9 positions matching TRBD2. Germline V gene data show CDR1 as SEHNR and CDR2 as FQNEAQ (reference sequence). The ends lost 5 bases at V and 5 bases at J; junction bases unmatched: 10. The CDR3 sequence is 15 residues long. CDR3 loop: CASSGLAGAANEQYF. CDR3 coding DNA: TGTGCCAGCAGCGGGTTAGCGGGAGCCGCGAACGAGCAGTACTTC.

As for this clone: The CDR3 does not close with the conserved phenylalanine or tryptophan, likely indicating a read error. Because the CDR3's place on the DNA is in doubt, the DNA is left out and the CDR3 is given as listed by TCRdb. The V call is TRBV7-2, the J call TRBJ1-2. Germline V gene sequence: CDR1 SGHTA, CDR2 FQGNSA. The CDR3 contains 15 residues when both ends are counted. The CDR3 sequence is CASRYPKNQTDRVAI.

The rearrangement links TRBV7-2 to TRBJ1-3, with a tentative D call TRBD1 (6 bases). This CDR3 comprises 15 residues. Germline V gene data show CDR1 as SGHTA and CDR2 as FQGNSA. Trimming removed 5 bases at V and 0 bases at J, with 11 bases between. DNA for the CDR3: TGTGCCAGCAGCGCGGACAGATTCTCTGGAAACACCATATATTTT. Protein sequence: CASSADRFSGNTIYF. The whole variable domain, filled in from reference TRBV7-2 and TRBJ1-3, reads GAGVSQSPSNKVTEKGKDVELRCDPISGHTALYWYRQSLGQGLEFLIYFQGNSAPDKSGLPSDRFSAERTGGSVSTLTIQRTQQEDSAVYLCASSADRFSGNTIYFGEGSWLTVV.

The rearrangement joins TRBV4-2 to TRBJ2-2, with D possibly being TRBD2 (5 bases). The ends were cut back, 1 base at V and 6 bases at J, with 9 bases in the middle. Per the germline V gene, CDR1 is LGHNA and CDR2 is YNFKEQ. CDR3 length: 14 amino acids. The CDR3 loop reads CASSQGRGPGELFF. In nucleotides, the CDR3 is TGTGCCAGCAGCCAAGGGCGAGGGCCCGGGGAGCTGTTTTTT.

V usage is TRBV4-3 and J usage is TRBJ2-1; 7 nucleotides agree with TRBD2. With 0 bases clipped from V and 4 bases from J, the junction kept 6 bases outside the gene matches. Germline lookup yields CDR1 LGHNA and CDR2 YSLEER. The CDR3 is 16 residues long. The CDR3 spells CASSQELAEVYNEQFF. DNA of the CDR3: TGCGCCAGCAGCCAAGAGCTAGCGGAAGTATACAATGAGCAGTTCTTC.

The V call is TRBV28, the J call TRBJ2-2; 9 nucleotides agree with TRBD1. Germline V CDR1 and CDR2: MDHEN, SYDVKM. This CDR3 spans 16 amino acids. V lost 3 bases and J lost 0; bases outside the gene matches: 2. In nucleotides, the CDR3 is TGTGCCAGCAGTTTCGACAGGGGGTCGAACACCGGGGAGCTGTTTTTT. Translation gives CASSFDRGSNTGELFF.

This chain connects TRBV28 to TRBJ2-3; 9 bases are shared with TRBD1. This CDR3 spans 14 amino acids. Germline CDR1 and CDR2: MDHEN and SYDVKM. Trimming took 6 bases from V and 4 from J; bases not matched to a gene: 5. The CDR3 region is CASSLTGGADTQYF. The CDR3 DNA follows: TGTGCCAGCAGCCTTACAGGGGGCGCAGATACGCAGTATTTT.

The chain recombines TRBV7-9 with TRBJ2-6, with D possibly being TRBD1 (6 bases). Trimming stripped 4 bases from V and 0 bases from J, with 13 bases between. Germline CDR1 SEHNR, CDR2 FQNEAQ (reference sequence). This CDR3 contains 17 residues. The CDR3 is CASSSTGTPSGANVLTF. CDR3 coding DNA: TGTGCCAGCAGCTCCACCGGGACACCCTCTGGGGCCAACGTCCTGACTTTC.

The V and J genes are TRBV29-1 and TRBJ2-7; TRBD1 aligns across 9 bases. Trimming at V came to 7 bases and at J to 0 bases, leaving 4 bases not matched to a gene. This CDR3 spans 13 amino acids. The germline V gene encodes CDR1 SQVTM and CDR2 ANQGSEA. CDR3 sequence (DNA): TGCAGCGCCGGGACAGGGCTCTCCTACGAGCAGTACTTC. Its protein product is CSAGTGLSYEQYF.

The V and J genes are TRBV10-3 and TRBJ2-4, with no clear D. The germline gives CDR1 ENHRY, CDR2 SYGVKD. V lost 0 bases and J lost 0, with 6 bases in between. This CDR3 is 15 amino acids long. CDR3 in amino acids: CAISESRVAKNIQYF. CDR3 in DNA: TGTGCCATCAGTGAGTCTCGGGTAGCCAAAAACATTCAGTACTTC.

This chain connects TRBV7-8 to TRBJ2-7; 9 bases line up with TRBD2. This CDR3 contains 16 residues. Germline trimming cut 8 bases from V and 0 bases from J; bases unmatched to any gene: 11. Germline CDR1 reads SGHVS; CDR2 reads FQNEAQ. This CDR3 is CASRELAGFSSYEQYF. CDR3 sequence (DNA): TGTGCCAGCCGGGAACTAGCGGGCTTTAGCTCCTACGAGCAGTACTTC.

The V and J genes are TRBV6-6 and TRBJ2-7; 10 bases line up with TRBD1. Germline CDR1 MNHNY, CDR2 SVGAGI (reference sequence). Losses at the gene ends were 2 bases for V and 5 bases for J; bases not matched to a gene: 3. The CDR3 loop spans 14 amino acids. The CDR3 coding sequence is TGTGCCAGCAGTTACGGGACAGGGGCCCACGAGCAGTACTTC. Its translation: CASSYGTGAHEQYF.

In the case of this clone: Other DNA sequences in this specimen translate into the identical CDR3. V is TRBV27 and J is TRBJ2-7; D might be TRBD1 (5 bases). Trimming pared 3 bases from V and 2 bases from J, leaving 8 bases between. CDR1 is MNHEY and CDR2 is SMNVEV in the germline V gene (reference sequence). The CDR3 extends over 13 amino acids. This CDR3 reads CASSLGRAYEQYF. CDR3 nucleotide sequence: TGTGCCAGCAGTTTGGGCAGGGCCTACGAGCAGTACTTC.